The 3 T cell receptor beta chains listed next were all sequenced from one sample in a study of blood T cell repertoires in COVID-19. The repertoire was sequenced with immunoSEQ multiplex PCR; TCRdb's copy has only in-frame clones and lacks some. The sample holds under 300,000 clones; approximately 82% are singletons and the top ten take about 15%. What was sequenced was PBMCs or T cells enriched from blood (not recorded which). Receptor source: a man aged 40-49 years who had recovered from COVID-19.

The chain links TRBV28 to TRBJ2-5; 9 nucleotides align to TRBD2. The CDR3 runs to 16 residues. The germline V gene has CDR1 MDHEN and CDR2 SYDVKM. The V gene end was trimmed by 7 bases and the J gene end by 0 bases; junction bases not matched to a gene: 9. This CDR3 is CASTGSSGRDQETQYF. CDR3 DNA: TGTGCCAGCACGGGGAGTAGCGGGAGAGACCAAGAGACCCAGTACTTC. Full variable domain (missing parts from reference TRBV28 and TRBJ2-5): DVKVTQSSRYLVKRTGEKVFLECVQDMDHENMFWYRQDPGLGLRLIYFSYDVKMKEKGDIPEGYSVSREKKERFSLILESASTNQTSMYLCASTGSSGRDQETQYFGPGTRLLVL.

The chain has TRBV25-1 and TRBJ1-1, with TRBD1 as a possible D gene (6 bases). The CDR3 has 12 amino acids. Trimming removed 3 bases from V and 10 bases from J, with 12 bases in between. The germline CDR1 and CDR2 sequences are MGHDK and SYGVNS. The CDR3 bases are TGTGCCAGCAGTGAGCAGGGGATGCTAGCTTTCTTT. Translated, it gives CASSEQGMLAFF.

The rearrangement joins TRBV5-1 to TRBJ1-1; TRBD1 might be the D (5 bases). CDR3 length equals 14 residues. Trimming left V 0 bases short and J 0 bases short, with 6 bases between. Germline CDR1 SGHRS, CDR2 YFSETQ. The chain's CDR3 is CASSLGTLNTEAFF. The CDR3 bases are TGCGCCAGCAGCTTGGGGACACTGAACACTGAAGCTTTCTTT. The full variable domain, with the rest looked up from reference TRBV5-1 and TRBJ1-1, is KAGVTQTPRYLIKTRGQQVTLSCSPISGHRSVSWYQQTPGQGLQFLFEYFSETQRNKGNFPGRFSGRQFSNSRSEMNVSTLELGDSALYLCASSLGTLNTEAFFGQGTRLTVV.